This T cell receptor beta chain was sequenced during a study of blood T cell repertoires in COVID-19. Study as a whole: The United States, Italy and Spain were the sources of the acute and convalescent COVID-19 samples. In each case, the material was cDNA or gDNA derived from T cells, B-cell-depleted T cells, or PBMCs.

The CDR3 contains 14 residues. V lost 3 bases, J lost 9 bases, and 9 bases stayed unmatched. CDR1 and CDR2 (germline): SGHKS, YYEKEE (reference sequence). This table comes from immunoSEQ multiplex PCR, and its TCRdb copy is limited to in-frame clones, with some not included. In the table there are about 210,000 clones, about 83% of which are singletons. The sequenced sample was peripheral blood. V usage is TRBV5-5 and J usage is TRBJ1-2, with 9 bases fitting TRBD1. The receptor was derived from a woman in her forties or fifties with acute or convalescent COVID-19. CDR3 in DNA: TGTGCCAGCAGCTCAGGAACAGGGGGCTCCCGCTACACCTTC. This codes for CASSSGTGGSRYTF.